This TCR beta chain was captured in a study of shared clonotypes between healthy human individuals. V was trimmed by 0 bases and J by 0 bases, leaving 12 bases between them. The CDR3 runs 17 residues. The germline gives CDR1 SGDLS, CDR2 YYNGEE. Here immunoSEQ multiplex PCR was the method, and the copy in TCRdb shows in-frame clones only, minus some. The data show over 1.4 million clones, around 95% seen once. Participating donors were healthy, HIV-negative adults free of recent acute infections or vaccinations. The receptor was isolated from a man aged 25-40 years in good health. The chain is built from TRBV9 and TRBJ2-2; D uncertain. The source material was naive CD4+ T cells sorted from blood. Described subset: CD45RA+ positively selected. The CDR3 is CASSVAGRPANTGELFF. CDR3 nucleotides: TGTGCCAGCAGCGTAGCAGGCAGGCCGGCGAACACCGGGGAGCTGTTTTTT.